Below are 10 T cell receptor beta chains sequenced from a single sample in a study of OX40 agonist ivuxolimab in advanced cancers. This table comes from immunoSEQ multiplex PCR, and its TCRdb copy is limited to in-frame clones, with some not included. This sample yields about 150,000 clones, of which approximately 94% are seen a single time; about 0.33% belongs to the top ten. The starting material was CD4+ or CD8+ T cells sorted from blood, obtained in a trial of the OX40 agonist ivuxolimab. Every receptor here comes from an adult with an advanced solid tumor such as melanoma, head and neck, liver or kidney cancer.

The chain uses TRBV6-6 and TRBJ1-2, with 8 positions matching TRBD1. Germline CDR1 MNHNY, CDR2 SVGAGI (reference sequence). The CDR3 length is 13 residues. Trimming at V came to 7 bases and at J to 9 bases, leaving 10 bases not matched to a gene. The DNA of the CDR3 is TGTGCCAGCACCCTAGGGACAGGCGGAAGCTACACCTTC. Residues: CASTLGTGGSYTF.

This clone was recorded only once. The rearrangement links TRBV6-5 to TRBJ1-1, with D hard to call. V lost 8 bases to trimming and J lost 1 base, with 11 bases between them. The CDR3 length is 13 residues. Germline V gene data show CDR1 as MNHEY and CDR2 as SVGAGI. CDR3 loop: CASRIMQNTEAFF. For the CDR3, the DNA is TGTGCCAGCCGTATTATGCAGAACACTGAAGCTTTCTTT.

The chain has TRBV6-6 and TRBJ1-5; weak D call: TRBD1 (6 bases). This CDR3 contains 13 residues. With 6 bases removed from V and 3 bases from J, the gap between germline ends came to 9 bases. Germline V gene lookup returns CDR1 MNHNY and CDR2 SVGAGI (reference sequence). CDR3 sequence (DNA): TGTGCCAGCAGAGGGGGTACCAATCAGCCCCAGCATTTT. This encodes CASRGGTNQPQHF.

CDR3 DNA: TGCGCCAGCAGCGGGGATCTCTCTGGAAACACCATATATTTT. It specifies CASSGDLSGNTIYF. V is TRBV5-1 and J is TRBJ1-3; D not resolved. V was cut by 4 bases and J by 0 bases, with 8 bases left in between. CDR3 size: 14 residues. Germline V gene sequence: CDR1 SGHRS, CDR2 YFSETQ.

The chain recombines TRBV10-3 with TRBJ1-5; D is perhaps TRBD1 (5 bases). The germline V gene encodes CDR1 ENHRY and CDR2 SYGVKD. The ends were cut back, 4 bases at V and 2 bases at J, with 6 bases in the middle. This CDR3 region has 13 residues. CDR3 coding DNA: TGTGCCATCAGTGGAGGGGGCAATCAGCCCCAGCATTTT. Protein product: CAISGGGNQPQHF.

The rearrangement links TRBV6-6 to TRBJ2-2; 8 nucleotides match TRBD2. The CDR3 has 15 residues. V trimming: 2 bases; J trimming: 6 bases; junction bases outside the gene matches: 5. Germline V gene sequence: CDR1 MNHNY, CDR2 SVGAGI (reference sequence). In nucleotides, the CDR3 is TGTGCCAGCAGTTACGAGGGAGCGGGGGCCGGGGAGCTGTTTTTT. Translation gives CASSYEGAGAGELFF.

The CDR3 nucleotides read TGTGCCAGCAGTGGACAGGGAGGAACCGGGGAGCTGTTTTTT. Translated: CASSGQGGTGELFF. The rearrangement links TRBV2 to TRBJ2-2, with D perhaps TRBD1 (7 bases). The V and J ends lost 4 bases and 5 bases respectively, with 11 bases between them. Germline values: CDR1 SNHLY, CDR2 FYNNEI. The CDR3 contains 14 residues.

The CDR3 DNA reads TGTGCCAGCAGCCCCTGGACTAGCGGCACCTACGAGCAGTACTTC. Amino acids: CASSPWTSGTYEQYF. The chain is built from TRBV11-2 and TRBJ2-7; TRBD2 matches at 10 bases. Germline loops: CDR1 SGHAT, CDR2 FQNNGV. The V gene end was trimmed by 5 bases and the J gene end by 2 bases; junction bases not matched to a gene: 6. This CDR3 has 15 residues.

This chain links TRBV5-1 with TRBJ2-7; 10 bases agree with TRBD1. The ends lost 4 bases at V and 3 bases at J; junction bases unmatched: 10. Germline CDR1 reads SGHRS; CDR2 reads YFSETQ. CDR3 length: 16 residues. As DNA, the CDR3 is TGCGCCAGCAGCCCCTGGGGGACAGGGGCCCTCTACGAGCAGTACTTC. Amino acid sequence: CASSPWGTGALYEQYF.

The CDR3 coding sequence is TGTGCCAGCAGCTTAGTAGCTGGGTACGGCAATCAGCCCCAGCATTTT. It encodes CASSLVAGYGNQPQHF. This chain links TRBV7-2 with TRBJ1-5; D ambiguous. V gave up 1 base and J gave up 2 bases, with 12 bases separating them. The CDR3 runs to 16 residues. Germline CDR1 and CDR2: SGHTA and FQGNSA.